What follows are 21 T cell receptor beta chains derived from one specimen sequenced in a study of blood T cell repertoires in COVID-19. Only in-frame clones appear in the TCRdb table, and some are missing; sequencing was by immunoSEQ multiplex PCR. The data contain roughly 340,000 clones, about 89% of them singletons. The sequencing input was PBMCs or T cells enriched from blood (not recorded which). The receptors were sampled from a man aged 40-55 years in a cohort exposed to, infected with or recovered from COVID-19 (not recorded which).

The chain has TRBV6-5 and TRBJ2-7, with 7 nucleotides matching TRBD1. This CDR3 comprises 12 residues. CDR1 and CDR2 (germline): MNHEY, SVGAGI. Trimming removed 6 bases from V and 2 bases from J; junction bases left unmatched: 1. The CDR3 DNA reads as TGTGCCAGCAGAGACAGGGCCTACGAGCAGTACTTC. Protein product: CASRDRAYEQYF.

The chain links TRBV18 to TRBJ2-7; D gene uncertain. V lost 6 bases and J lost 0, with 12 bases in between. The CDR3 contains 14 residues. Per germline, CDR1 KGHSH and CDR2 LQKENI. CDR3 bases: TGTGCCAGCTCGCCCGTCATCAGCTCCTACGAGCAGTACTTC. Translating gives CASSPVISSYEQYF.

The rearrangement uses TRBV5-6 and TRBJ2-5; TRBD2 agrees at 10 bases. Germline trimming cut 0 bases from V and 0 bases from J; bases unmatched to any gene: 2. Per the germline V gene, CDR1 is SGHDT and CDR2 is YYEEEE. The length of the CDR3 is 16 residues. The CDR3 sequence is CASSLAGLAHQETQYF. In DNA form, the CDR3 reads TGTGCCAGCAGCTTGGCGGGACTAGCGCACCAAGAGACCCAGTACTTC.

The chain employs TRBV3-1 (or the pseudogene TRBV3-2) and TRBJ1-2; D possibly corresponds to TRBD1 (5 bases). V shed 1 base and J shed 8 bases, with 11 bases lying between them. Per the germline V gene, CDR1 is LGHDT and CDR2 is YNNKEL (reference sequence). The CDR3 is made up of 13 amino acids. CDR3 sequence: CASSQVQGGGYTF. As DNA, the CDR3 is TGTGCCAGCAGCCAAGTCCAGGGAGGCGGCTACACCTTC.

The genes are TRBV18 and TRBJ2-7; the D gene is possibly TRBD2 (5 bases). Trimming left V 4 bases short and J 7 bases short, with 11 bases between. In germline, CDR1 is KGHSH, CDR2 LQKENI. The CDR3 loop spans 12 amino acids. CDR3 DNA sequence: TGTGCCAGCTCACGAACGGGGAGTGAGCAGTACTTC. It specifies CASSRTGSEQYF.

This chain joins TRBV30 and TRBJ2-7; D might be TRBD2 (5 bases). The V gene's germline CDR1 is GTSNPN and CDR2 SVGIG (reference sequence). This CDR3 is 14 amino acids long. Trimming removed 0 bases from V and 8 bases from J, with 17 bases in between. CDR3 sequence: CAWSVLLGEGKQYF. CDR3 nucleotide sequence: TGTGCCTGGAGTGTACTTCTCGGAGAGGGCAAGCAGTACTTC. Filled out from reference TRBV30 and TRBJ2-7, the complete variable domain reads SQTIHQWPATLVQPVGSPLSLECTVEGTSNPNLYWYRQAAGRGLQLLFYSVGIGQISSEVPQNLSASRPQDRQFILSSKKLLLSDSGFYLCAWSVLLGEGKQYFGPGTRLTVT.

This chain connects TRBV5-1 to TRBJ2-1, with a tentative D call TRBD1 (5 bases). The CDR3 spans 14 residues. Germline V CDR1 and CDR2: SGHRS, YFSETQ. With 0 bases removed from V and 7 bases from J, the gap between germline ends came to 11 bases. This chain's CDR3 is CASSLAIRVNEQFF. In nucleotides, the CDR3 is TGCGCCAGCAGCTTGGCCATCAGGGTGAATGAGCAGTTCTTC.

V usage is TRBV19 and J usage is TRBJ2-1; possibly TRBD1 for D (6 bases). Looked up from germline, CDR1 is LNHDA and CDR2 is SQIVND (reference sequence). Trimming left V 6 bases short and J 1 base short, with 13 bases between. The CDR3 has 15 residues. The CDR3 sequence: CASRVVGASYNEQFF. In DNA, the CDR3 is TGTGCCAGTAGAGTAGTGGGGGCTTCCTACAATGAGCAGTTCTTC.

CDR3 coding DNA: TGTGCCACCAGGGATAGGGGGCTCGAAAACACCATATATTTT. Amino acids: CATRDRGLENTIYF. This sequence joins TRBV15 and TRBJ1-3, with 7 bases matching TRBD1. This CDR3 region has 14 residues. From germline, CDR1 is LNHNV and CDR2 YYDKDF (reference sequence). The J segment lost 6 bases and the V segment lost 6 bases, leaving 8 bases of the junction unmatched.

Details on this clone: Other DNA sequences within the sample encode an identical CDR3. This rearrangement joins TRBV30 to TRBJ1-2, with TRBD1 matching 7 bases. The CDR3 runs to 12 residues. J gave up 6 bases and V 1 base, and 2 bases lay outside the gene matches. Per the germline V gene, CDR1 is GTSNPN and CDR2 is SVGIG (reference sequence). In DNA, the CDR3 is TGTGCCTGGAGTGCCACAGGGGATGGCTACACCTTC. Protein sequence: CAWSATGDGYTF.

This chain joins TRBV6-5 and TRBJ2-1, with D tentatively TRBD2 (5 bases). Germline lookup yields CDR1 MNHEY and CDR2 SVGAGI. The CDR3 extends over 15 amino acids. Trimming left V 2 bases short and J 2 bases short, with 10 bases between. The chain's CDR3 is CASSYLTTAYNEQFF. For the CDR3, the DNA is TGTGCCAGCAGTTACCTGACTACCGCCTACAATGAGCAGTTCTTC.

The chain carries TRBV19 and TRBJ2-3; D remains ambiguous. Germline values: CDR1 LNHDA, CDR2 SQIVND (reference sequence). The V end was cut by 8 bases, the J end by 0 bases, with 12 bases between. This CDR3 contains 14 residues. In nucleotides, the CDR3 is TGTGCCAGTGGGCTTCAAGTTAGCACAGATACGCAGTATTTT. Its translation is CASGLQVSTDTQYF.

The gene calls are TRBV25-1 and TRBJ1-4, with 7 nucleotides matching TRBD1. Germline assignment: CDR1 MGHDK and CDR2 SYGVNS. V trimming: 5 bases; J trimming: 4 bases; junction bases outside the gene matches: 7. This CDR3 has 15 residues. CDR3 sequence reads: CASSRRDRNNEKLFF. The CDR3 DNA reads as TGTGCCAGCAGTCGTAGGGACAGAAATAATGAAAAACTGTTTTTT.

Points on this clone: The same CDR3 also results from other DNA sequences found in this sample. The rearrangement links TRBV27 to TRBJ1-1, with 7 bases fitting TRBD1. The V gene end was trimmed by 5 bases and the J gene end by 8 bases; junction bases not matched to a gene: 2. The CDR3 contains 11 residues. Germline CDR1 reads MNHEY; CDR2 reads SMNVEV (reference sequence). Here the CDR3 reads CASSLGQEAFF. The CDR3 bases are TGTGCCAGCAGTCTGGGACAGGAAGCTTTCTTT.

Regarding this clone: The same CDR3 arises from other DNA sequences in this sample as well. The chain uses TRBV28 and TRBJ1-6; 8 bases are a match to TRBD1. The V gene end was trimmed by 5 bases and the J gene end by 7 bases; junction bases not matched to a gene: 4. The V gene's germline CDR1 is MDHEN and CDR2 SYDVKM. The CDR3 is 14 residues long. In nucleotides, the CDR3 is TGTGCCAGCAGTCCCGGACAGGGAAATTCACCCCTCCACTTT. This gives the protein CASSPGQGNSPLHF. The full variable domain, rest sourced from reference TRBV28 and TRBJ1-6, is DVKVTQSSRYLVKRTGEKVFLECVQDMDHENMFWYRQDPGLGLRLIYFSYDVKMKEKGDIPEGYSVSREKKERFSLILESASTNQTSMYLCASSPGQGNSPLHFGNGTRLTVT.

The CDR3 DNA is TGTGCCAGCAGCCATGCCGTTGGGGGAGCGGGAGATAATGAGCAGTTCTTC. It codes for CASSHAVGGAGDNEQFF. V gene TRBV4-2 combines with J gene TRBJ2-1; the match to TRBD2 covers 8 bases. This CDR3 region has 17 residues. V shed 3 bases and J 7 bases; nucleotides not matched to a gene: 14. Germline V gene data show CDR1 as LGHNA and CDR2 as YNFKEQ.

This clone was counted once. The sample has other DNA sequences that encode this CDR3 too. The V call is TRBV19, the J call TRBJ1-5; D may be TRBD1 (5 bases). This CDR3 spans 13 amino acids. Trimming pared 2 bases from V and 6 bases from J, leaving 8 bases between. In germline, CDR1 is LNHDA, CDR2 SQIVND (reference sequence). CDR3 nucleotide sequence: TGTGCCAGTAGTATAAGTAGGGGTCAGCCCCAGCATTTT. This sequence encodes CASSISRGQPQHF.

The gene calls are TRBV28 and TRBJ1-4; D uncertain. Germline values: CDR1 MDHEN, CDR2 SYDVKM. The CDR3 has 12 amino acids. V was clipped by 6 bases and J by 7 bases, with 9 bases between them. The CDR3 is CASSERVEKLFF. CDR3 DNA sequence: TGTGCCAGCAGCGAACGGGTTGAAAAACTGTTTTTT.

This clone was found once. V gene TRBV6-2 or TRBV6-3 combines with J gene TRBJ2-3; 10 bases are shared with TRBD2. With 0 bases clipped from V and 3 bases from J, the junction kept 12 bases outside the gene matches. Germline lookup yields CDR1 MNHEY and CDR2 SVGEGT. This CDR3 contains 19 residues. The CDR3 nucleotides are TGTGCCAGCAGTTACTCCTCGACAGGGCTAGCGGGAGTGACAGATACGCAGTATTTT. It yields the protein CASSYSSTGLAGVTDTQYF.

For the CDR3, the DNA is TGTGCCTGGGCCCTCGAGGCCAAATACGAGCAGTACTTC. Protein sequence: CAWALEAKYEQYF. The chain carries TRBV30 and TRBJ2-7; no definite D call. CDR1 is GTSNPN, CDR2 SVGIG, per germline (reference sequence). The length of the CDR3 is 13 residues. Trimming pared 5 bases from V and 4 bases from J, leaving 15 bases between.

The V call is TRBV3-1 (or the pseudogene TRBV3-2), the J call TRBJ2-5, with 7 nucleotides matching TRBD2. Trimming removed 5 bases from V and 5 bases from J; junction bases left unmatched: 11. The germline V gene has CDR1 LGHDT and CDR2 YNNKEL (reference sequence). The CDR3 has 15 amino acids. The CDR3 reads CASSTTRLAGETQYF. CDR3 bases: TGTGCCAGCAGCACAACCAGACTAGCCGGGGAGACCCAGTACTTC.